Given below is one T cell receptor beta chain in context. Using immunoSEQ multiplex PCR, the repertoire was profiled, and TCRdb retains in-frame clones only, with some absent. The table has around 82,000 clones, roughly 84% seen once. Germline V gene data show CDR1 as SGHVS and CDR2 as FNYEAQ. The CDR3 has 15 amino acids. V was trimmed by 1 base and J by 4 bases, leaving 11 bases between them. The sample belongs to a study of identifying expanded T cells in peripheral blood. Sequencing used blood. This TCR derives from a person between 18 and 70 years old in good health. V gene TRBV7-6 combines with J gene TRBJ2-1; possibly TRBD2 for D (5 bases). The CDR3 protein is CASSLEGDVYNEQFF. Written as DNA, the CDR3 is TGTGCCAGCAGCTTAGAGGGAGACGTGTACAATGAGCAGTTCTTC.